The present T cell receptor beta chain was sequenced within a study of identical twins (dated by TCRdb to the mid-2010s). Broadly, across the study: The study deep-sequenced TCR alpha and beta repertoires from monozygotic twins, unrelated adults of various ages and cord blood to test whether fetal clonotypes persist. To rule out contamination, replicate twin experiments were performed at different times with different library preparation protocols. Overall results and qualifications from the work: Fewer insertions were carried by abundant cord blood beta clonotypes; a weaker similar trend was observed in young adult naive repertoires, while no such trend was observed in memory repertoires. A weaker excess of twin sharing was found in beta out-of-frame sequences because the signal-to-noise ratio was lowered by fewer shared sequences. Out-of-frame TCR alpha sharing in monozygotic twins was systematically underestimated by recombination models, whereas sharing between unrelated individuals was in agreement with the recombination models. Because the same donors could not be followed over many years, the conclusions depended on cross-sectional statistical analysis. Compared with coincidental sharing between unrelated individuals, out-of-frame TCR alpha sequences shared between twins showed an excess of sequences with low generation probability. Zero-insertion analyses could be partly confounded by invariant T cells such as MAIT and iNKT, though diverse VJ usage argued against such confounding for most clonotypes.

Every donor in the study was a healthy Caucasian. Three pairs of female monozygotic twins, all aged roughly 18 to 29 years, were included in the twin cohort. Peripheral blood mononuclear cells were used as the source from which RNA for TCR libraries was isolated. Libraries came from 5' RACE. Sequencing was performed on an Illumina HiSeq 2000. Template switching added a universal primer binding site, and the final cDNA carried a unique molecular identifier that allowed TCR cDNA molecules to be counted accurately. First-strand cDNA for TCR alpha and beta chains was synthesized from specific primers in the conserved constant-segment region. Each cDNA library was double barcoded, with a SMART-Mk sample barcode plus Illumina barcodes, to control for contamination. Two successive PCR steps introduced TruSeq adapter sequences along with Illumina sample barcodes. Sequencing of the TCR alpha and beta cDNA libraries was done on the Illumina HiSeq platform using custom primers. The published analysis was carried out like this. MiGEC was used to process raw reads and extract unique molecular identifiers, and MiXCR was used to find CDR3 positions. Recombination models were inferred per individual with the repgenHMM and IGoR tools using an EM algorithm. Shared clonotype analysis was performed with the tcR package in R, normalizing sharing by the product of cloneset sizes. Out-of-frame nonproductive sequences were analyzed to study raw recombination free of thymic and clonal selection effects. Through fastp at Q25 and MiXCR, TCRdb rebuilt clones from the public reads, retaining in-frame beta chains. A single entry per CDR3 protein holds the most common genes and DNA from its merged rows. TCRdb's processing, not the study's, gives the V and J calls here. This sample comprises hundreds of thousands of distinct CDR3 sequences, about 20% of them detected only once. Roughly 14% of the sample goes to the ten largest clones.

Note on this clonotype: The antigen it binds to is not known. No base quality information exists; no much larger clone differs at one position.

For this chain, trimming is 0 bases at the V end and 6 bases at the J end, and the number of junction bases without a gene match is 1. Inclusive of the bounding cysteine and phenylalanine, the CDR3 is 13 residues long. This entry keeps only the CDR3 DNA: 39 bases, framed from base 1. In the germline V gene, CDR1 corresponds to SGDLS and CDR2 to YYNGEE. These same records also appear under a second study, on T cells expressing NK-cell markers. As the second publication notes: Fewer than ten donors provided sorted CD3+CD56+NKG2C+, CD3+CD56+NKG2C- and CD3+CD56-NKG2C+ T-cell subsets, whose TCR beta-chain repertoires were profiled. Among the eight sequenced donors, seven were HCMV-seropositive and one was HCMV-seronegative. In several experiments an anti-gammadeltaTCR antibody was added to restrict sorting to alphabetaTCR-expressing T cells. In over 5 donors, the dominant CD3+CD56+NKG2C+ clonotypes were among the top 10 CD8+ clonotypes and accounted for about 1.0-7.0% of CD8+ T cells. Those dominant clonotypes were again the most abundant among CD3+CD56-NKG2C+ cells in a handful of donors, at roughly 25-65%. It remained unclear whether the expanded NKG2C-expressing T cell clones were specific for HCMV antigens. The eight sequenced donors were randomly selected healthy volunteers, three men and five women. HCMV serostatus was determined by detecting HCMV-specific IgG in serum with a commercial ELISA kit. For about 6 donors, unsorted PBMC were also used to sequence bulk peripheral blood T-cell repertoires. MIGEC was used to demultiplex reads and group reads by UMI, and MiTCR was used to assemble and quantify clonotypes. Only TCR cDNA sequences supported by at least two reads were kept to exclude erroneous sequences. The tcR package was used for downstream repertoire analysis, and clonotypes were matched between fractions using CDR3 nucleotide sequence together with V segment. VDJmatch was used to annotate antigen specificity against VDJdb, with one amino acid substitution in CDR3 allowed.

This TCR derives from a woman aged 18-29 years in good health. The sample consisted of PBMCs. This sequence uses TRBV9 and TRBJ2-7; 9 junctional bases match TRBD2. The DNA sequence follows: TGTGCCAGCAGCGTAGGTAGCGGGAGCGAGCAGTACTTC. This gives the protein CASSVGSGSEQYF. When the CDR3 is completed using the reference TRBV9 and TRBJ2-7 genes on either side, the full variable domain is DSGVTQTPKHLITATGQRVTLRCSPRSGDLSVYWYQQSLDQGLQFLIQYYNGEERAKGNILERFSAQQFPDLHSELNLSSLELGDSALYFCASSVGSGSEQYFGPGTRLTVT.